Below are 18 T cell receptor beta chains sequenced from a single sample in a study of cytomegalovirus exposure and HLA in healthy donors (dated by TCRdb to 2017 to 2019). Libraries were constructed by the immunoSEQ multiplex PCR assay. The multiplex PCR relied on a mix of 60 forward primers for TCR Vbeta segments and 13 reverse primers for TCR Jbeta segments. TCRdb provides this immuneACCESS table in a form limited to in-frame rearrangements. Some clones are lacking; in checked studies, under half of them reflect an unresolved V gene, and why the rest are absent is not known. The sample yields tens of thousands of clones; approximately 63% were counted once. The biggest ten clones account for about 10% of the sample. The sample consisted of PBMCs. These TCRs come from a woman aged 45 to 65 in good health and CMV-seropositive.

This CDR3 is CAWRGSGGWQPQHF. The CDR3 DNA follows: TGTGCCTGGAGGGGAAGCGGGGGTTGGCAGCCCCAGCATTTT. This chain links TRBV30 with TRBJ1-5; a possible D gene is TRBD1 (5 bases). V shed 3 bases and J shed 7 bases, with 16 bases lying between them. The CDR3 has 14 amino acids. Germline V gives CDR1 GTSNPN, CDR2 SVGIG (reference sequence).

CDR3 protein: CASSQVSGSLTGELFF. The CDR3 nucleotides read TGTGCCAGCAGCCAAGTGAGCGGGAGTCTCACCGGGGAGCTGTTTTTT. The chain links TRBV4-2 to TRBJ2-2, with 8 bases matching TRBD2. The CDR3 is 16 residues long. Germline CDR1 LGHNA, CDR2 YNFKEQ. V shed 1 base, J shed 4 bases, and the junction held 5 bases outside the gene matches.

The CDR3 sequence: CASSLGSEGGTDTQYF. The CDR3 region has the DNA TGTGCCAGCAGCTTAGGGAGTGAAGGGGGCACAGATACGCAGTATTTT. V and J are TRBV7-9 and TRBJ2-3, with D maybe TRBD1 (5 bases). The CDR3 is made up of 16 amino acids. Germline CDR1 and CDR2: SEHNR and FQNEAQ (reference sequence). Trimming left V 1 base short and J 1 base short, with 12 bases between.

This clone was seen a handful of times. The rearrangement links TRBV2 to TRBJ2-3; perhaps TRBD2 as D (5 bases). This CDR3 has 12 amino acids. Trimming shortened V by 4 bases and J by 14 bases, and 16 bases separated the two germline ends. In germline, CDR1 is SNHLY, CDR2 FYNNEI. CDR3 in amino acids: CASSGVGREVYF. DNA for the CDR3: TGTGCCAGCAGTGGGGTCGGACGGGAAGTGTATTTT.

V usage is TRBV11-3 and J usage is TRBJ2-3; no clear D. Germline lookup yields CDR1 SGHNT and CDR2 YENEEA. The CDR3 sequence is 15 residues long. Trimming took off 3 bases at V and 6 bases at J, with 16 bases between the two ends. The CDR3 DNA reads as TGTGCCAGCAGCTTTTATCATCCTCGCCAGGATACGCAGTATTTT. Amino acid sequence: CASSFYHPRQDTQYF.

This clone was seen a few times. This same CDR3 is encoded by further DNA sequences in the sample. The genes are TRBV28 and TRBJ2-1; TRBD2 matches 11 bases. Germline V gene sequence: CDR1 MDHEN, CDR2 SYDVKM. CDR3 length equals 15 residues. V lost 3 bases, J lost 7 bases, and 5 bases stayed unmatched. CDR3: CASSFLLAGGNEQFF. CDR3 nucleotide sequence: TGTGCCAGCAGTTTCCTGCTAGCGGGGGGAAATGAGCAGTTCTTC.

This CDR3 reads CASSLSREVFQTQYF. In DNA form, the CDR3 reads TGTGCCAGCAGCCTCTCCAGGGAGGTCTTCCAGACCCAGTACTTC. The chain couples TRBV7-2 to TRBJ2-5; the D gene is possibly TRBD2 (6 bases). The CDR3 runs 15 residues. The V end was cut by 5 bases, the J end by 6 bases, with 19 bases between. CDR1 is SGHTA and CDR2 is FQGNSA in the germline V gene.

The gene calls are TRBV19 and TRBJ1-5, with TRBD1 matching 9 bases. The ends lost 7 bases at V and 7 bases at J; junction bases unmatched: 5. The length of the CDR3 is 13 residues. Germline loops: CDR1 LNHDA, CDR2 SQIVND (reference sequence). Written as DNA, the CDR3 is TGTGCCAGTACCGGGACAGGGTGGCAGCCCCAGCATTTT. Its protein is CASTGTGWQPQHF.

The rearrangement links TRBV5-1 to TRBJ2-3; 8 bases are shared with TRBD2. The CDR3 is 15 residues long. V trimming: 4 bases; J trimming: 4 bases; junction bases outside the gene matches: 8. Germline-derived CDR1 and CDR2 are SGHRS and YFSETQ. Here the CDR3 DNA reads TGCGCCAGCAGCCCGTGGGCGGGGGGATCAGATACGCAGTATTTT. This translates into CASSPWAGGSDTQYF.

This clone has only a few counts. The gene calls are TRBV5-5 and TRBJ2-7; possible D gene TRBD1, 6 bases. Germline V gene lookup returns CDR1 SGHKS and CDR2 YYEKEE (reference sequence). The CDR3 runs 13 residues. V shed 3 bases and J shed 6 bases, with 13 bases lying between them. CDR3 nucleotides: TGTGCCAGCAGCTCACCTCAGGGGCCCGAGCAGTACTTC. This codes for CASSSPQGPEQYF. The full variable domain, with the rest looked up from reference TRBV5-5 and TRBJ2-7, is DAGVTQSPTHLIKTRGQQVTLRCSPISGHKSVSWYQQVLGQGPQFIFQYYEKEERGRGNFPDRFSARQFPNYSSELNVNALLLGDSALYLCASSSPQGPEQYFGPGTRLTVT.

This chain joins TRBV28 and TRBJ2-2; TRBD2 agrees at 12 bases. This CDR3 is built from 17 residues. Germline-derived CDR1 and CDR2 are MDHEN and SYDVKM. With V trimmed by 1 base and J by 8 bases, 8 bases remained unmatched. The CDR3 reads CASSLSMLAGGPGELFF. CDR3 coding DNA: TGTGCCAGCAGTTTATCGATGCTAGCGGGAGGGCCGGGGGAGCTGTTTTTT.

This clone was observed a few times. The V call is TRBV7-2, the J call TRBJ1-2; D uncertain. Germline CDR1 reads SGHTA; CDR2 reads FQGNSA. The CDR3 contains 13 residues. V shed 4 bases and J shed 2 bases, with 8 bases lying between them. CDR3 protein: CASSSTENYGYTF. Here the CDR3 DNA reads TGTGCCAGCAGCTCGACGGAGAACTATGGCTACACCTTC.

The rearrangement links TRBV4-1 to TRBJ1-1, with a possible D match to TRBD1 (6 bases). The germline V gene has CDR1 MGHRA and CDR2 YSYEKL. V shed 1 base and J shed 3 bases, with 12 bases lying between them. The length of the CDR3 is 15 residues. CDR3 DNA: TGCGCCAGCAGCCAAGCCTACGGACAGTACACTGAAGCTTTCTTT. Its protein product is CASSQAYGQYTEAFF.

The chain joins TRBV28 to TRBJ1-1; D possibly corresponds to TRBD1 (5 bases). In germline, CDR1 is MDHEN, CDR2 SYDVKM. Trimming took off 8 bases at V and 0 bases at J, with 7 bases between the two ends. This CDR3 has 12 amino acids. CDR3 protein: CASGAMNTEAFF. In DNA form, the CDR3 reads TGTGCCAGCGGGGCCATGAACACTGAAGCTTTCTTT.

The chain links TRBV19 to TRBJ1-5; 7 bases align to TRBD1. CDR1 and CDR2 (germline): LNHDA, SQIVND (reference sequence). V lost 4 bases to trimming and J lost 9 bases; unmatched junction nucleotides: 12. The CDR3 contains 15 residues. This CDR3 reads CASSTNRGGIRPQHF. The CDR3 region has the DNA TGTGCCAGTAGTACCAACAGGGGAGGCATTCGGCCCCAGCATTTT.

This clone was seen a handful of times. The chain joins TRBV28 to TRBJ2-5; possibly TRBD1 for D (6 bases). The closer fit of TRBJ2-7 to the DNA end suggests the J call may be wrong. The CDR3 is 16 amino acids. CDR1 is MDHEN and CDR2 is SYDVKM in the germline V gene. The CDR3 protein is CASSSPSHRAGYEQYF. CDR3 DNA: TGTGCCAGCAGTTCACCGTCACACAGGGCAGGGTACGAGCAGTACTTC.

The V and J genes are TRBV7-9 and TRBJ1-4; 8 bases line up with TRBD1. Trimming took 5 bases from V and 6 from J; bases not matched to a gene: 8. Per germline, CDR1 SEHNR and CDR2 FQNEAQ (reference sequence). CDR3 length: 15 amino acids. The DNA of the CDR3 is TGTGCCAGCAGCCCCACGGACAGGGCGGATGAAAAACTGTTTTTT. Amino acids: CASSPTDRADEKLFF.

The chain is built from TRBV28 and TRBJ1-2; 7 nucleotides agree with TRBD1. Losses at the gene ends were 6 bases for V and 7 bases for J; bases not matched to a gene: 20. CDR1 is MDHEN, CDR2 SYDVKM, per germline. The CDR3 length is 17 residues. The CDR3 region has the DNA TGTGCCAGCAGCCCTATAGACAGGGCCGGACGGGAGCGTGGCTACACCTTC. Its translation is CASSPIDRAGRERGYTF.